The rows below give T cell receptor beta chains drawn from one sample of a study of CD8+CD57+ T cells in acquired aplastic anemia. Each CDR3 protein gets one entry after TCRdb re-called the reads with MiXCR. The sample includes around 140,000 distinct CDR3 sequences, less than 45% of them seen just once. Specimen: sorted CD4+, CD8+, or CD8+CD57+ T cells (not recorded which) from PBMCs. The receptors derive from a human donor in good health, serving as a control. The CDR3 runs from the conserved cysteine through the conserved F or W. A D gene is named only where the DNA matches it firmly. The size entry is marked missing in some rows and otherwise reads once, few, many or a size class.

cdr3_aa cdr3_nt v_call d_call j_call cdr3_length clone_size
CASSEAGQRGAYEQYF TGTGCCAGCAGTGAAGCGGGCCAGCGGGGGGCCTACGAGCAGTACTTC TRBV6-1 TRBD2 TRBJ2-7 16 many
CASSGSPNQPQHF TGTGCCAGCAGCGGGAGTCCGAATCAGCCCCAGCATTTT TRBV5-8 - TRBJ1-5 13 many
CASSIYRDRNYNEQFF TGTGCCAGTAGTATCTACCGGGACAGAAATTACAATGAGCAGTTCTTC TRBV19 TRBD1 TRBJ2-1 16 many
CATSALDRSEAFF TGTGCCACCAGTGCTCTGGACAGGAGTGAAGCTTTCTTT TRBV24-1 TRBD1 TRBJ1-1 13 many
CASSKQNYGYTF TGTGCCAGTAGTAAACAGAACTATGGCTACACCTTC TRBV19 - TRBJ1-2 12 -
CASSYPLERERNTGELFF TGTGCCAGCAGTTACCCTTTAGAAAGGGAAAGAAACACCGGGGAGCTGTTTTTT TRBV6-2/TRBV6-3 - TRBJ2-2 18 -
CASSFRGGEETQYF TGCGCCAGCAGCTTCCGAGGCGGCGAAGAGACCCAGTACTTC TRBV5-1 - TRBJ2-5 14 many
CAISDLQLNTEAFF TGTGCCATCAGTGATCTACAGCTGAACACTGAAGCTTTCTTT TRBV10-3 - TRBJ1-1 14 -
CASRSTGGFYEQNF TGTGCCAGCAGGTCGACAGGGGGCTTTTACGAGCAGAACTTC TRBV6-1 TRBD1 TRBJ2-7 14 -
CASKPGINTEAFF TGTGCCAGTAAACCGGGGATAAACACTGAAGCTTTCTTT TRBV19 - TRBJ1-1 13 -
CASSSPGQGNLAFF TGTGCCAGCAGCTCACCCGGACAGGGTAATTTAGCTTTCTTT TRBV5-5 TRBD1 TRBJ1-1 14 many
CATSRDEGASGSPLHF TGTGCCACCAGCAGAGATGAGGGGGCTAGCGGTTCACCCCTCCACTTT TRBV15 TRBD1 TRBJ1-6 16 -
CASSYQSRLVGDEQFF TGTGCCAGCAGTTATCAGTCGAGGCTAGTGGGCGATGAGCAGTTCTTC TRBV6-2/TRBV6-3 - TRBJ2-1 16 few
CAISAGREGRAYTQYF TGTGCCATCAGTGCGGGCCGGGAGGGTCGTGCATATACGCAGTATTTT TRBV10-3 TRBD2 TRBJ2-3 16 -
CSAGETSWDGNEQFF TGCAGTGCTGGTGAGACTAGCTGGGACGGCAATGAGCAGTTCTTC TRBV20-1 TRBD2 TRBJ2-1 15 -
CSVVLAGTDTQYF TGCAGCGTTGTCCTAGCGGGCACAGATACGCAGTATTTT TRBV29-1 TRBD2 TRBJ2-3 13 many
CASSDLTGQGAEQYF TGTGCCAGCAGTGATTTGACAGGGCAGGGGGCCGAGCAGTACTTC TRBV25-1 TRBD1 TRBJ2-7 15 -
CSARGFTRGDTEAFF TGCAGTGCTAGGGGTTTTACCAGGGGAGACACTGAAGCTTTCTTT TRBV20-1 - TRBJ1-1 15 many
CSALGGTSSGNTLCF TGCAGTGCCCTGGGAGGTACGTCGTCTGGAAACACCTTATGTTTT TRBV20-1 - TRBJ1-3 15 -
CSSTGNYNSPLHF TGCAGTTCGACAGGGAACTATAATTCACCCCTCCACTTT TRBV20-1 TRBD1 TRBJ1-6 13 once
CASSWTSGDNEQFF TGCGCCAGCTCGTGGACTAGCGGGGACAATGAGCAGTTCTTC TRBV5-1 TRBD2 TRBJ2-1 14 many
CASSPPTGRAEKLFF TGTGCCAGCTCACCACCCACCGGTCGGGCTGAAAAACTGTTTTTT TRBV18 - TRBJ1-4 15 -
CASSRQAPPSTDTQYF TGTGCCAGCAGCCGTCAAGCCCCACCTAGCACAGATACGCAGTATTTT TRBV11-1 - TRBJ2-3 16 -